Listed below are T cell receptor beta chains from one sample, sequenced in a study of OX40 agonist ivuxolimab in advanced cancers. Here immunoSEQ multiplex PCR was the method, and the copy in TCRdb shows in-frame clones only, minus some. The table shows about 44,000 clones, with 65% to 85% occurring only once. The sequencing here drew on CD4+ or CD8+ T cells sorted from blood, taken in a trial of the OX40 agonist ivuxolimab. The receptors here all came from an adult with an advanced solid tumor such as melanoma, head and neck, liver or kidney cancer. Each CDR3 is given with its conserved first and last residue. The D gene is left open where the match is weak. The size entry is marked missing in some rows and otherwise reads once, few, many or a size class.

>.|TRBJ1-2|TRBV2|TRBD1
TGTGCCAGCGACGATCAGGGGGAAAACTATGGCTACACCTTC
CASDDQGENYGYTF
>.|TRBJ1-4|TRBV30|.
TGTGCCTGGAAGGGTCGGGGGAATGAAAAACTGTTTTTT
CAWKGRGNEKLFF
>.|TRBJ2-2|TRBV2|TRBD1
TGTGCCAGCAGTCCCTTGACAGGGGGCGGCGGGGAGCTGTTTTTT
CASSPLTGGGGELFF
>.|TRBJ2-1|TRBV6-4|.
TGTGCCAGCAGTGACGCTACTAACAATGAGCAGTTCTTC
CASSDATNNEQFF
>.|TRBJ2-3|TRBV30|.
TGTGCCTGGAGTCCAGGGGGGACTACGCAAGCTACGCAGTATTTT
CAWSPGGTTQATQYF
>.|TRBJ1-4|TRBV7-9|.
TGTGCCAGCAGCCGGGGAGACCGCAGTAATGAAAAACTGTTTTTT
CASSRGDRSNEKLFF
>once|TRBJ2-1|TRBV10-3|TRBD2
TGTGCCATCAGTACTAGCGGGAGGGCCACCGATGAGCAGTTCTTC
CAISTSGRATDEQFF
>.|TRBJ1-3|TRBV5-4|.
TGTGCCAGCAGCTTAGGGAGCACCAGAGCTGGAAACACCATATATTTT
CASSLGSTRAGNTIYF
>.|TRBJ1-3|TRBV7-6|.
TGTGCCAGCAGCCTCAGCAGTCTATGGGACACCATATATTTT
CASSLSSLWDTIYF
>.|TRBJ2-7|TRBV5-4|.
TGTGCCAGCAGCTCGGGGGGCCGGACTTTGGCTAGCGACGAGCAGTACTTC
CASSSGGRTLASDEQYF
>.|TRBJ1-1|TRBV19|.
TGTGCCAGTAGTAGGACGGACACTGAAGCTTTCTTT
CASSRTDTEAFF
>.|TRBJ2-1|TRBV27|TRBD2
TGTGCCACCCGACCGGGACTAGCGGGAGTGAATTTTAATGAGCAGTTCTTC
CATRPGLAGVNFNEQFF
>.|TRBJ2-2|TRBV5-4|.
TGTGCCAGCAGCCCGGACTGGAACACCGGGGAGCTGTTTTTT
CASSPDWNTGELFF
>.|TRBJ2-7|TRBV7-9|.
TGTGCCAGCAGCTTACTCCAGCGGAGCCTCTACGAGCAGTACTTC
CASSLLQRSLYEQYF
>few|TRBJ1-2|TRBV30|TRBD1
TGTGCCTGGAACCGGGACAGGATGGGTGGCTACACCTTC
CAWNRDRMGGYTF
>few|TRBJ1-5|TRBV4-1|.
TGCGCCAGCAGCCAAGATGCAGGGGACCAGCCCCAGCATTTT
CASSQDAGDQPQHF
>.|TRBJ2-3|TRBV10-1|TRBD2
TGCGCCAGCAGTGACGCGGGAGGGTCGACAGATACGCAGTATTTT
CASSDAGGSTDTQYF
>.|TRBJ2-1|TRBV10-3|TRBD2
TGTGCCATCGTGGCGGGAGGGATCTACAATGAGCAGTTCTTC
CAIVAGGIYNEQFF
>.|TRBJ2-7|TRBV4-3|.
TGCGCCAGCAGCCAAGAGTCAATGTGGAGCTACGAGCAGTACTTC
CASSQESMWSYEQYF
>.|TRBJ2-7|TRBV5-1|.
TGCGCCAGCAGCTTAGATACTTACAACTCCTACGAGCAGTACTTC
CASSLDTYNSYEQYF
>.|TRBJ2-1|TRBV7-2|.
TGTGCCAGCAGCTTAGGTACAGGGTATGATGAGCAGTTCTTC
CASSLGTGYDEQFF
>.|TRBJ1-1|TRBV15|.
TGTGCCGCCAGCAGAGACGGGGGCGCTAGAGGGACTTTCTTT
CAASRDGGARGTFF
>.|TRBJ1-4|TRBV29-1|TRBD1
TGCAGCGTTGAGATCATGCGGGACAGAAGCGAAAAACTGTTTTTT
CSVEIMRDRSEKLFF
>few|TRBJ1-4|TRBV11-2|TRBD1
TGTGCCAGCAGCTTAGGACAGACAGGGCTGTTCGGTGAAAAACTGTTTTTT
CASSLGQTGLFGEKLFF
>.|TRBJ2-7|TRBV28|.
TGTGCCAGCAGTTTGGGGAAGGCCTACGAGCAGTACTTC
CASSLGKAYEQYF
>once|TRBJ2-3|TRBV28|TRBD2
TGTGCCAGCAGTTTAGGTCTAGCGGGGAACACAGATACGCAGTATTTT
CASSLGLAGNTDTQYF
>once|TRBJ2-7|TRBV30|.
TGTGCCTGGAGTGATGAGGGACGGAGCTACGAGCAGTACTTC
CAWSDEGRSYEQYF
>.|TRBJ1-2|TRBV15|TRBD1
TGTGCCACCAGCAGGGACAGGTACGGCTACACCTTC
CATSRDRYGYTF
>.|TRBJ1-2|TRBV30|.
TGTGCCTGGAGTGTAACCATAGTATCCTATGGCTACACCTTC
CAWSVTIVSYGYTF
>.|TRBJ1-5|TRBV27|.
TGTGCCAGCAGTTCGCACAGTAGCAATCAGCCCCAGCATTTT
CASSSHSSNQPQHF
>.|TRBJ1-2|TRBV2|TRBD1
TGTGCCAGCATTAGGACAGGGGGACGCTATGGCTACACCTTC
CASIRTGGRYGYTF
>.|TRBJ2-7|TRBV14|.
TGTGCCAGCAGCCCCCTAGCGCTCAGTGCCTACGAGCAGTACTTC
CASSPLALSAYEQYF
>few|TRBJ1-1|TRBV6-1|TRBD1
TGTGCCAGCAGTGAAGGGTGGGACAGGGCTCTCACTGAAGCTTTCTTT
CASSEGWDRALTEAFF
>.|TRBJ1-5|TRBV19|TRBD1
TGTGCCAGTAGTCTGAGAAAGGACAGGGCACATCAGCCCCAGCATTTT
CASSLRKDRAHQPQHF
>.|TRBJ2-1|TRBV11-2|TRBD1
TGTGCCAGCAGCCCCCCCAGGGGCAGGGGGCCGAATGAGCAGTTCTTC
CASSPPRGRGPNEQFF
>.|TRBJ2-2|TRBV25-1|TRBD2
TGTGCCAGCAGTGAATTTGAGGGAGGGAGTACCGGGGAGCTGTTTTTT
CASSEFEGGSTGELFF
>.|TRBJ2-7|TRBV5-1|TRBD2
TGCGCCAGCAGCTTGGGACGCTTGGGACTAGCGAATAACGAGCAGTACTTC
CASSLGRLGLANNEQYF